A selection of T cell receptor beta chains follows, all from one sample in a study of cytomegalovirus exposure and HLA in healthy donors. The protocol was immunoSEQ multiplex PCR, while the TCRdb copy is restricted to in-frame clones and leaves out a portion. Of 150,000 to 180,000 clones listed, roughly 74% are singletons. Source material: PBMCs. These receptors all come from a man younger than 35 in good health and CMV-seronegative. CDR3s leave out the opening cysteine and the closing phenylalanine or tryptophan. The listing skips clone size in some rows; elsewhere it reads once, few, many or a size class.

clone size: .; J gene: TRBJ2-3; V gene: TRBV7-8; CDR3 protein: ASSFDTYTDTQY
clone size: once; J gene: TRBJ2-5; V gene: TRBV4-2; CDR3 protein: ASSQYRQGQQETQY
clone size: .; J gene: TRBJ2-7; V gene: TRBV6-5; CDR3 protein: ASSYLSSYEQY
clone size: few; J gene: TRBJ2-7; V gene: TRBV5-1; CDR3 protein: ASYYRNRDTVYEQY
clone size: .; J gene: TRBJ2-5; V gene: TRBV2; CDR3 protein: ASSAPTVVEVTQY
clone size: .; J gene: TRBJ2-4; V gene: TRBV29-1; CDR3 protein: SVEAPDRGRY
clone size: .; J gene: TRBJ1-5; V gene: TRBV7-9; CDR3 protein: ASSLGDSPGEPQH
clone size: .; J gene: TRBJ1-4; V gene: TRBV5-5; CDR3 protein: ASSSPGQHNEKLF
clone size: .; J gene: TRBJ1-5; V gene: TRBV6-4; CDR3 protein: ASSDSWARQGPENQPQH
clone size: .; J gene: TRBJ1-1; V gene: TRBV7-2; CDR3 protein: ASSRFGGRDTEAF
clone size: .; J gene: TRBJ2-6; V gene: TRBV9; CDR3 protein: ASSVDGSGANVLT
clone size: .; J gene: TRBJ1-2; V gene: TRBV7-9; CDR3 protein: ASSLSNKEGLGGYT
clone size: .; J gene: TRBJ1-1; V gene: TRBV6-1; CDR3 protein: ASSVYTEAF
clone size: .; J gene: TRBJ2-1; V gene: TRBV9; CDR3 protein: ASSVVGVYNEQF
clone size: .; J gene: TRBJ2-1; V gene: TRBV10-3; CDR3 protein: AISELSEQQF
clone size: .; J gene: TRBJ2-1; V gene: TRBV27; CDR3 protein: ASSLRTGAEQF